Below, 26 T cell receptor beta chains from the same sample are listed, as sequenced in a study of blood T cell repertoires in COVID-19. Assay used: immunoSEQ multiplex PCR; TCRdb lists only in-frame clones, some missing. The sample gives about 200,000 clones, roughly 80% of which show up once; 0.8% to 0.95% is in the top ten. The sample consisted of peripheral blood. The receptor source for this set is a man between 60 and 75 years old with COVID-19, enrolled during active disease.

V usage is TRBV29-1 and J usage is TRBJ2-2; D is possibly TRBD1 (6 bases). Germline loops: CDR1 SQVTM, CDR2 ANQGSEA. Trimming pared 6 bases from V and 0 bases from J, leaving 8 bases between. This CDR3 region has 13 residues. The CDR3 nucleotides are TGCAGCGTAGACAGGACGAACACCGGGGAGCTGTTTTTT. Amino acids: CSVDRTNTGELFF.

The rearrangement links TRBV5-1 to TRBJ1-6; possibly TRBD1 for D (5 bases). V lost 0 bases to trimming and J lost 12 bases, with 13 bases between them. This CDR3 spans 14 amino acids. Germline-derived CDR1 and CDR2 are SGHRS and YFSETQ. The CDR3 protein is CASSLEGPTQPLHF. CDR3 nucleotide sequence: TGCGCCAGCAGCTTGGAGGGGCCTACCCAACCCCTCCACTTT.

This clone appeared a few times. This chain joins TRBV11-2 and TRBJ2-1, with a weak D call TRBD1 (6 bases). Germline V gene sequence: CDR1 SGHAT, CDR2 FQNNGV. The CDR3 runs to 13 residues. Between the trimmed V and J ends, which lost 8 bases and 2 bases, there was a span of 10 bases. Written as DNA, the CDR3 is TGTGCCAGCGGCCAGGGGACCTACAATGAGCAGTTCTTC. Amino acid sequence: CASGQGTYNEQFF.

This clone was found a few times. The rearrangement joins TRBV7-6 to TRBJ1-4; 7 bases match TRBD1. The germline V gene encodes CDR1 SGHVS and CDR2 FNYEAQ. CDR3 size: 14 residues. The V segment lost 3 bases and the J segment 6 bases; nucleotides outside the gene matches: 4. CDR3 in amino acids: CASSFSGGDEKLFF. The CDR3 nucleotides are TGTGCCAGCAGCTTCTCAGGGGGTGATGAAAAACTGTTTTTT. The full variable domain, completed using reference TRBV7-6 and TRBJ1-4, is GAGVSQSPRYKVTKRGQDVALRCDPISGHVSLYWYRQALGQGPEFLTYFNYEAQQDKSGLPNDRFSAERPEGSISTLTIQRTEQRDSAMYRCASSFSGGDEKLFFGSGTQLSVL.

This clone showed up just once. The V and J genes are TRBV28 and TRBJ1-6; D is undetermined. This CDR3 contains 14 residues. CDR1 and CDR2 from the germline V gene are MDHEN and SYDVKM. Trimming left V 3 bases short and J 7 bases short, with 10 bases between. The CDR3 loop is CASSFGQKNSPLHF. DNA for the CDR3: TGTGCCAGCAGTTTTGGCCAGAAGAATTCACCCCTCCACTTT.

This chain uses TRBV6-1 with TRBJ2-5; tentative D call: TRBD2 (6 bases). This CDR3 is 14 amino acids long. V was shortened by 3 bases and J by 4 bases, with 12 bases between the two germline ends. The germline V gene has CDR1 MNHNS and CDR2 SASEGT. In nucleotides, the CDR3 is TGTGCCAGCAGTGATGGAGGGTACCGAGAGACCCAGTACTTC. Its protein product is CASSDGGYRETQYF.

The chain is built from TRBV29-1 and TRBJ1-5; 7 nucleotides agree with TRBD1. With V trimmed by 6 bases and J by 5 bases, 10 bases remained unmatched. Germline V gene lookup returns CDR1 SQVTM and CDR2 ANQGSEA. The CDR3 loop spans 14 amino acids. CDR3 bases: TGCAGCGTCACGACAGGGACTGGAGATCAGCCCCAGCATTTT. It is translated as CSVTTGTGDQPQHF.

V usage is TRBV7-9 and J usage is TRBJ1-1, with D uncertain. V lost 2 bases, J lost 6 bases, and 10 bases lay in between. The CDR3 covers 13 residues. CDR1 and CDR2 from the germline V gene are SEHNR and FQNEAQ (reference sequence). In nucleotides, the CDR3 is TGTGCCAGCAGCTTAAATTCTGTCCCTGAAGCTTTCTTT. Its translation is CASSLNSVPEAFF.

V is TRBV14 and J is TRBJ1-1; D may be TRBD1 (5 bases). V dropped 1 base and J dropped 11 bases, with 14 bases sitting between them. This CDR3 has 13 residues. Germline lookup yields CDR1 SGHDN and CDR2 FVKESK. The CDR3, as DNA: TGTGCCAGCAGCCAAGCCGGGGACTCGCGGGCTTTCTTT. Its protein is CASSQAGDSRAFF.

CDR3 sequence: CASSVALSTTPSNTIYF. The CDR3 nucleotides read TGTGCCAGCAGCGTAGCTCTAAGTACCACCCCGTCAAACACCATATATTTT. The rearrangement links TRBV9 to TRBJ1-3; D gene ambiguous. Germline V CDR1 and CDR2: SGDLS, YYNGEE. Trimming stripped 0 bases from V and 6 bases from J, with 19 bases between. This CDR3 spans 17 amino acids. The complete variable domain, with remaining parts taken from reference TRBV9 and TRBJ1-3, reads DSGVTQTPKHLITATGQRVTLRCSPRSGDLSVYWYQQSLDQGLQFLIQYYNGEERAKGNILERFSAQQFPDLHSELNLSSLELGDSALYFCASSVALSTTPSNTIYFGEGSWLTVV.

This clone was seen a few times. The chain combines TRBV6-5 with TRBJ2-7; TRBD2 agrees at 10 bases. The germline gives CDR1 MNHEY, CDR2 SVGAGI. The CDR3 has 15 residues. With 7 bases clipped from V and 3 bases from J, the junction kept 9 bases outside the gene matches. For the CDR3, the DNA is TGTGCCAGCATCCCCCTAGCGGGAGTTTACTACGAGCAGTACTTC. This encodes CASIPLAGVYYEQYF.

This sequence joins TRBV19 and TRBJ2-2, with 7 positions matching TRBD2. Germline V CDR1 and CDR2: LNHDA, SQIVND (reference sequence). This CDR3 comprises 14 residues. Trimming at V came to 5 bases and at J to 5 bases, leaving 5 bases not matched to a gene. In nucleotides, the CDR3 is TGTGCCAGTAGTCTTGGGGGGGGTACCGGGGAGCTGTTTTTT. Residues: CASSLGGGTGELFF.

This chain connects TRBV5-5 to TRBJ2-1; D possibly corresponds to TRBD2 (6 bases). Germline-derived CDR1 and CDR2 are SGHKS and YYEKEE (reference sequence). The CDR3 runs to 15 residues. Trimming took off 1 base at V and 4 bases at J, with 12 bases between the two ends. The CDR3 reads CASSLILGGYNEQFF. CDR3 sequence (DNA): TGTGCCAGCAGCTTGATCCTGGGGGGATACAATGAGCAGTTCTTC.

The V call is TRBV9, the J call TRBJ2-7; a possible D gene is TRBD2 (5 bases). Per the germline V gene, CDR1 is SGDLS and CDR2 is YYNGEE. CDR3 length equals 12 residues. The V and J ends lost 3 bases and 5 bases respectively, with 9 bases between them. CDR3 loop: CASSALDHEQYF. The CDR3 nucleotides are TGTGCCAGCAGCGCACTAGATCACGAGCAGTACTTC.

The V gene is TRBV6-5, the J gene TRBJ1-1, with TRBD1 matching over 12 bases. Unmatched junction bases numbered 5, after V lost 2 bases and J lost 4 bases. CDR3 length: 16 residues. Germline V CDR1 and CDR2: MNHEY, SVGAGI. This CDR3 is CASSYGTGGWITEAFF. The DNA for the CDR3 is TGTGCCAGCAGTTACGGGACAGGGGGCTGGATCACTGAAGCTTTCTTT.

The chain is built from TRBV28 and TRBJ2-5; no definite D call. The germline V gene encodes CDR1 MDHEN and CDR2 SYDVKM. The V end was cut by 10 bases, the J end by 2 bases, with 5 bases between. There are 10 residues in the CDR3. The CDR3 nucleotides are TGTGCCACCTCTCAAGAGACCCAGTACTTC. Amino acids: CATSQETQYF.

The chain combines TRBV15 with TRBJ2-7; D is perhaps TRBD1 (6 bases). Trimming left V 2 bases short and J 3 bases short, with 11 bases between. The CDR3 spans 14 residues. Germline CDR1 LNHNV, CDR2 YYDKDF (reference sequence). This chain's CDR3 is CATSRTGWVYEQYF. CDR3 nucleotides: TGTGCCACCAGCAGAACAGGGTGGGTCTACGAGCAGTACTTC.

This clone appeared a single time. This chain joins TRBV30 and TRBJ1-5; D may be TRBD1 (5 bases). CDR1 is GTSNPN, CDR2 SVGIG, per germline (reference sequence). Trimming stripped 0 bases from V and 7 bases from J, with 10 bases between. This CDR3 is 13 amino acids long. The CDR3 protein is CAWSVRGDQPQHF. The CDR3 DNA is TGTGCCTGGAGTGTACGGGGGGACCAGCCCCAGCATTTT.

This clone was detected once. The J gene is TRBJ2-2, the V gene TRBV4-1; maybe TRBD1 (6 bases). The CDR3 has 18 residues. The V gene's germline CDR1 is MGHRA and CDR2 YSYEKL. Trimming left V 1 base short and J 2 bases short, with 17 bases between. The CDR3 region has the DNA TGCGCCAGCAGCCAAGTGAGGGGCGTCAGGGGTAACACCGGGGAGCTGTTTTTT. Its translation: CASSQVRGVRGNTGELFF.

The genes are TRBV27 and TRBJ2-1; 8 positions agree with TRBD2. CDR1 and CDR2 from the germline V gene are MNHEY and SMNVEV (reference sequence). This CDR3 is 15 amino acids long. V lost 7 bases, J lost 7 bases, and 12 bases stayed unmatched. The CDR3 here is CASNIPAGANNEQFF. As DNA, the CDR3 is TGTGCCAGCAACATACCAGCGGGAGCGAATAATGAGCAGTTCTTC.

The chain is built from TRBV29-1 and TRBJ2-7; a possible D gene is TRBD1 (6 bases). V dropped 7 bases and J dropped 5 bases, with 18 bases sitting between them. This CDR3 spans 13 amino acids. The germline CDR1 and CDR2 sequences are SQVTM and ANQGSEA. CDR3 nucleotide sequence: TGCAGCGCGGAACAGGGTTTTAGCAACGAGCAGTACTTC. Translating gives CSAEQGFSNEQYF.

J is TRBJ1-5 and V is TRBV7-2, with 9 bases fitting TRBD1. V lost 4 bases and J lost 6; bases outside the gene matches: 7. Germline CDR1 is SGHTA and CDR2 is FQGNSA. This CDR3 comprises 15 residues. The CDR3 is CASSWGQGLLQPQHF. The CDR3 DNA is TGTGCCAGCAGCTGGGGACAGGGACTTCTTCAGCCCCAGCATTTT.

Here the CDR3 reads CASSPGLGAYEQYF. Here the CDR3 DNA reads TGTGCCAGCTCACCGGGCTTAGGGGCCTACGAGCAGTACTTC. This chain uses TRBV18 with TRBJ2-7; perhaps TRBD1 as D (5 bases). The CDR3 totals 14 residues. The germline gives CDR1 KGHSH, CDR2 LQKENI. Deletions cut 3 bases from V and 2 bases from J, with 11 bases between.

This CDR3 reads CASSLGAANTEAFF. The DNA for the CDR3 is TGTGCCAGCAGCTTGGGGGCTGCGAACACTGAAGCTTTCTTT. The genes are TRBV7-8 and TRBJ1-1, with a tentative D call TRBD1 (6 bases). Germline V gene sequence: CDR1 SGHVS, CDR2 FQNEAQ. The CDR3 is 14 amino acids. The V end was cut by 3 bases, the J end by 1 base, with 9 bases between.

The chain recombines TRBV4-3 with TRBJ1-2; tentative D call: TRBD1 (5 bases). Germline loops: CDR1 LGHNA, CDR2 YSLEER. V lost 3 bases to trimming and J lost 8 bases, with 13 bases between them. This CDR3 is built from 13 residues. The DNA for the CDR3 is TGCGCCAGCAGCCACGGACAAAAAGGAGGCTACACCTTC. It is translated as CASSHGQKGGYTF.

The CDR3 loop reads CASSFGRGRSGELFF. CDR3 nucleotide sequence: TGTGCCAGCAGCTTCGGCAGGGGGCGAAGCGGGGAGCTGTTTTTT. The V call is TRBV7-2, the J call TRBJ2-2, with 8 positions matching TRBD1. This CDR3 is built from 15 residues. V shed 3 bases, J shed 7 bases, and the junction held 7 bases outside the gene matches. Per the germline V gene, CDR1 is SGHTA and CDR2 is FQGNSA.